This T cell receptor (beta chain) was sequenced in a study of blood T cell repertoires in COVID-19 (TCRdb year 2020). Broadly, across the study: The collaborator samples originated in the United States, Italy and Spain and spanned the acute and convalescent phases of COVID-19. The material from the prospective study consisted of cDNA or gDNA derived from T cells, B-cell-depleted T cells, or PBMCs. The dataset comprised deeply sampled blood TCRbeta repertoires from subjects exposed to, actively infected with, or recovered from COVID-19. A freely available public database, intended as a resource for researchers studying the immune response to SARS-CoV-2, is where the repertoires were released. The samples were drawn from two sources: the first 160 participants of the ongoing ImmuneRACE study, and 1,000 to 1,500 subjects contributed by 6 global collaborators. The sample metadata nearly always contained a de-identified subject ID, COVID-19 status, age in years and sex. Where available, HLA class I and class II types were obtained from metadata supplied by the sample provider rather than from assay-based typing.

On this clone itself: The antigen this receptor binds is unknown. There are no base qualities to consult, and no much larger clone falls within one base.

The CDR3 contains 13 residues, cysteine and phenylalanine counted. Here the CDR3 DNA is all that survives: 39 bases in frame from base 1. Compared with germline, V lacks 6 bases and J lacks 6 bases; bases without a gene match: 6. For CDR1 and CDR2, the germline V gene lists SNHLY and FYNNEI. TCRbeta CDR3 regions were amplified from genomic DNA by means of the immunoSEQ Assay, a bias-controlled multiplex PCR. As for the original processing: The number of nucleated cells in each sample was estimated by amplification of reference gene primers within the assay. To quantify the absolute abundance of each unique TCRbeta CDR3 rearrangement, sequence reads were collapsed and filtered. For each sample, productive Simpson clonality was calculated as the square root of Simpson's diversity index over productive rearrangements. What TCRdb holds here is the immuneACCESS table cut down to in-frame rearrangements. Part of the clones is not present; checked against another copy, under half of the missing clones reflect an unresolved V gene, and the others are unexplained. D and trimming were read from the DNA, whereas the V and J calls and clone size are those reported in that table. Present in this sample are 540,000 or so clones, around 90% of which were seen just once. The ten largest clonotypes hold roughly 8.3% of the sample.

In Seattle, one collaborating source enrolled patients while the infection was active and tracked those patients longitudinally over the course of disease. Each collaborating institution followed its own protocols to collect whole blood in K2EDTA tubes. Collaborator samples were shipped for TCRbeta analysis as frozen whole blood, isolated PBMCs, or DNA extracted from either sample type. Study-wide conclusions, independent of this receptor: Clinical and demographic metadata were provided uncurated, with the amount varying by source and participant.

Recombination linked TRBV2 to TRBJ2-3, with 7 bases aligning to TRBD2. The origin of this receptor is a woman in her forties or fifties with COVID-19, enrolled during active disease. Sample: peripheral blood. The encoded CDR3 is CASSPASGDTQYF. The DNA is TGTGCCAGCAGCCCCGCTAGCGGCGATACGCAGTATTTT.